The sequence of this TCR beta chain was determined in a study of PD-1 blockade in classical Hodgkin lymphoma. Background on the study: The study gave patients nivolumab 3 mg/kg intravenously every 2 weeks. Points from the study as a whole: Although disease activity or prior therapy may be involved, causes of the repertoire differences remain undefined. By C4D1, CD4+ diversity increased significantly, especially in complete responders.

This table comes from immunoSEQ multiplex PCR, and its TCRdb copy is limited to in-frame clones, with some not included. This table has 130,000 to 150,000 clones, around four fifths appearing once. Brentuximab vedotin exposure varied, and every patient relapsed after autologous stem cell transplantation. Classifying best responses yielded complete response, partial response or progressive disease. This clone turned up a few times. Its antigen is unknown. The origin of this receptor is a human donor with classical Hodgkin lymphoma. This specimen consisted of peripheral blood mononuclear cells (PBMCs), obtained before the second cycle of nivolumab.

DNA of the CDR3: TGTGCCAGCTCACCAGTCAGTGAAGCTTTCTTT. Protein sequence: CASSPVSEAFF. The J gene is TRBJ1-1, the V gene TRBV18; D gene unclear. The V end was cut by 2 bases, the J end by 7 bases, with 5 bases between. The CDR3 spans 11 residues. CDR1 and CDR2 (germline): KGHSH, LQKENI. The variable domain in full, completed from reference TRBV18 and TRBJ1-1, reads NAGVMQNPRHLVRRRGQEARLRCSPMKGHSHVYWYRQLPEEGLKFMVYLQKENIIDESGMPKERFSAEFPKEGPSILRIQQVVRGDSAAYFCASSPVSEAFFGQGTRLTVV.